This T cell receptor beta chain was recovered during a study of CD8+ T cells in alopecia areata listed by TCRdb under 2018. Background for the entire study: The treated patients took part in an open-label pilot trial in which moderate-to-severe alopecia areata was treated with oral tofacitinib at 5 to 10 mg twice daily. The SALT score, which quantifies the percentage of affected scalp surface area, was used to measure disease severity in treated patients. Biopsies were taken from tofacitinib-treated patients at baseline and at 4 and 24 weeks of treatment, and a later scalp biopsy was taken in several of the tofacitinib-treated patients. immunoSEQ multiplex PCR using 35 Vbeta forward primers and 13 Jbeta reverse primers was used to amplify TCRbeta CDR3 regions. Tofacitinib was administered for 6 to 18 months, and 6 months of follow-up off drug were then conducted to assess delayed response and recurrence. RNA was extracted with the PAXgene miRNA kit for fixed scalp, the miRNeasy kit for PBMCs, and the RNeasy kit for mouse skin. Human TCRbeta sequencing covered scalp tissue and sorted CD4+ and CD8+ peripheral blood T cells from patchy and totalis/universalis alopecia areata patients and healthy controls. Clonality in the scalp was compared among normal scalp (n=4), patchy alopecia areata scalp (n=8), and alopecia totalis/universalis scalp (n=8). To study T cell clonal expansion in alopecia areata, the researchers applied high-throughput TCRbeta sequencing to both the C3H/HeJ mouse model and human patients. Results and caveats for the whole study, not just this receptor: Many expanded lesional clones persisted in scalp and blood during tofacitinib treatment, which may partly explain relapse after stopping treatment. Unlike mouse skin, which is dominated by gammadelta T cells, normal human skin has resident alphabeta T cells that are also sequenced, and this complicates analysis of the scalp TCR repertoire. Because the treated cohort was small and included a single nonresponder, larger studies are needed to assess links between baseline CD8+ expansion and response. Shared TCR sequences between patients were less evident than in mice, which may be partly attributable to HLA diversity in the patient population. Scalp clonality and the number of expanded CD8+ clones among the top 100 scalp clones were significantly decreased by tofacitinib. Higher clonality and more expanded CD8+ clones were observed in lesional scalp than in normal scalp, particularly in alopecia totalis/universalis, a finding suggestive of antigenic drive.

This specimen's time point label, per the study, means: 20 to 30 weeks on oral tofacitinib. This sample's treatment or condition label indicates: oral pan-JAK inhibitor, 5-10 mg twice daily. From alopecia areata patients, peripheral blood was collected along with lesional scalp punch biopsies. PBMCs were separated by density centrifugation and stained for CD3, CD4 and CD8, after which CD4+ and CD8+ T cells were sorted on a FACSAria. The germline V gene gives CDR1 as SQVTM and CDR2 as ANQGSEA. Spanning cysteine to phenylalanine, the CDR3 consists of 12 amino acids. Only the CDR3 region is kept as DNA, spanning 36 bases read in frame from base 1. Trimming removed 0 bases from V and 6 bases from J, leaving 8 bases between the germline ends. Of note for this clone: It has no known antigen specificity. No much larger clone exists at a distance of one base, and base qualities are not known.

The library was produced with the immunoSEQ multiplex PCR assay. RNA was extracted from all samples and reverse transcribed into cDNA, which served as template for TCR sequencing. SuperScript III was used to make first-strand cDNA, primed with a 2:1 mix of oligo-dT and random hexamers. A synthetic immune receptor repertoire was used to gauge amplification bias, and whatever bias remained was removed computationally. Per the original workflow: Raw reads were preprocessed for error removal, and CDR3 was defined according to IMGT conventions as running from the conserved cysteine to phenylalanine. Clonality was computed as 1 minus the Shannon entropy, with the entropy normalized by log2 of the number of productive unique TCRs. Scalp TCRbeta sequences were cross-referenced with sorted blood CD4 and CD8 repertoires so that the CD4 or CD8 identity of scalp clones could be inferred. In its TCRdb copy, this immuneACCESS table keeps in-frame sequences only and misses some clones. Where compared with another copy, unresolved V genes explain less than half of these, and the others have no known cause. The V and J calls and clone size are taken from that table; D and trimming were inferred from the DNA. Recorded for this sample are over 100,000 clones; under 60% of them occurred a single time. The top ten clones comprise 9.5% to 15% of the sample.

The chain uses TRBV29-1 and TRBJ1-1; no D gene call is confident. The clonotype originates from a human donor with alopecia areata. The specimen was CD8+ T cells sorted from blood, collected at week 24, from a patient treated with tofacitinib. The sequenced DNA is TGCAGCGTTGAAGAGGGGTTGGCTGAAGCTTTCTTT. It encodes CSVEEGLAEAFF.